Here is one T cell receptor beta chain with its context. Its cognate antigen is unknown. The protocol was immunoSEQ multiplex PCR, while the TCRdb copy is restricted to in-frame clones and leaves out a portion. This table has about 33,000 clones, more than 70% appearing once. This entry comes from a study of OX40 agonist ivuxolimab in advanced cancers. Overall study: With ivuxolimab, an agonistic anti-OX40 (CD134) antibody, patients were treated. Participants averaged about 60 years of age (range about 23 to 80) and were roughly 80% male.

The V gene end was trimmed by 0 bases and the J gene end by 4 bases; junction bases not matched to a gene: 5. The CDR3 extends over 16 amino acids. The germline gives CDR1 LNHDA, CDR2 SQIVND (reference sequence). Study-level points and caveats: Patients with a partial response at 0.1-3.0 mg/kg had among the lowest clonal expansion. Clonal expansion was seen in CD4+ and CD8+ blood T cells by week 6 at 0.1 to 3.0 mg/kg.

The genes are TRBV19 and TRBJ1-5; TRBD1 agrees at 8 bases. Sequenced here: CD4+ or CD8+ T cells sorted from blood, sampled in a trial of the OX40 agonist ivuxolimab. The TCR sequence derives from an adult with an advanced solid tumor such as melanoma, head and neck, liver or kidney cancer. The CDR3 spells CASSIEGGTGNQPQHF. The CDR3 DNA sequence: TGTGCCAGTAGTATAGAAGGGGGGACAGGTAATCAGCCCCAGCATTTT.